Sequencing of this T cell receptor (beta chain) was carried out in a study of cytomegalovirus exposure and HLA in healthy donors. Researchers ran the PCR with 60 Vbeta and 13 Jbeta primers. Clones were read by immunoSEQ multiplex PCR, and TCRdb kept only the in-frame ones, dropping some. This table has 75,000 to 100,000 clones, under 65% appearing once. CDR1 and CDR2 from the germline V gene are SGHTA and FQGTGA. CDR3 length: 12 amino acids. Deletions cut 8 bases from V and 3 bases from J, with 7 bases between. This clone was observed once. Antigen: not known. Study results and limitations: It has been reported that TCR beta sequences accurately predicted the HLA-A and HLA-B alleles of most subjects.

The receptor was derived from a man aged 55 to 70 in good health and CMV-seronegative. This sequence joins TRBV7-3 and TRBJ2-2; D gene uncertain. The sample taken for sequencing was PBMCs. The CDR3 region has the DNA TGTGCCAGCGGTTCGGACACCGGGGAGCTGTTTTTT. Residues: CASGSDTGELFF.